This T cell receptor (beta chain) was identified during a study of post-analysis software for immune sequencing data. General study points: Several TRBV segments were more frequent in patients than controls; TRBV5-6, TRBV5-1 and TRBV20-1 belonged to this group. Samples made in the same batch grouped tightly together by F measure.

As for this clonotype: Its target is not known.

Germline V gene lookup returns CDR1 ENHRY and CDR2 SYGVKD. V was pared by 0 bases and J by 6 bases, with 12 bases between. The CDR3 has 15 amino acids. Researchers reported that TCR beta cDNA libraries carried unique molecular identifiers. TCRdb re-derived calls from the PCR reads in MiXCR, one entry per CDR3 protein. The sample lists hundreds of thousands of distinct CDR3 sequences; 25% to 30% were seen once. Sequencing input: blood. The V gene is TRBV10-3, the J gene TRBJ1-5, with a tentative D call TRBD1 (6 bases). The receptor comes from a girl between 5 and 17 years old with multiple sclerosis. In nucleotides, the CDR3 is TGTGCCATCAGTGAGTCGGGGGGCATGGGTCAGCCCCAGCATTTT. This sequence encodes CAISESGGMGQPQHF.